A single sample is the source of the 29 T cell receptor beta chains below, sequenced in a study of T cells in Graves' hyperthyroidism and ophthalmopathy (dated by TCRdb to about 2019). Library construction relied on multiplex PCR. Instrument used: Illumina HiSeq 2000. The TCR beta CDR3 regions were amplified from the RNA transcripts. A first-round RT-PCR of the TCR CDR3 used the HTBI primer set with the Qiagen OneStep RT-PCR kit. Through fastp at Q25 and MiXCR, TCRdb rebuilt clones from the public reads, retaining in-frame beta chains. Identical CDR3 proteins give one entry, which carries the most common genes and DNA. This sample gives just under 750,000 distinct CDR3 sequences in total; under 45% of them show up just once. About a third of the sample lies in the top ten. Material for sequencing was blood. These receptors originate from a woman aged 40 to 49 with Graves' hyperthyroidism.

The rearrangement joins TRBV6-1 to TRBJ1-1, with unresolved D. The CDR3 covers 13 residues. Germline V gives CDR1 MNHNS, CDR2 SASEGT. V lost 5 bases, J lost 5 bases, and 12 bases lay in between. CDR3 nucleotides: TGTGCCAGCAGTTATGAAGGGATGACTGAAGCTTTCTTT. Its translation: CASSYEGMTEAFF.

This clonotype was seen a handful of times. J is TRBJ1-4 and V is TRBV19; D is ambiguous. This CDR3 has 15 amino acids. The V gene lost 6 bases and the J gene lost 5 bases, with 16 bases spanning the gap. The germline V gene encodes CDR1 LNHDA and CDR2 SQIVND (reference sequence). The CDR3 coding sequence is TGTGCCAGTAGCGGGTCTTGGGCTTTAAATGAAAAACTGTTTTTT. Translating gives CASSGSWALNEKLFF.

The genes are TRBV2 and TRBJ2-2; no clear D. Germline values: CDR1 SNHLY, CDR2 FYNNEI. This CDR3 comprises 14 residues. V gave up 6 bases and J gave up 5 bases, with 13 bases separating them. This CDR3 reads CASSQRGRTGELFF. Here the CDR3 DNA reads TGTGCCAGCAGCCAACGCGGTAGAACCGGGGAGCTGTTTTTT.

This chain uses TRBV19 with TRBJ1-2, with D uncertain. Trimming removed 11 bases from V and 6 bases from J, with 28 bases in between. This CDR3 comprises 16 residues. CDR1 LNHDA and CDR2 SQIVND come from the germline V gene (reference sequence). The CDR3, as DNA: TGTGCCTGCCTCCCCTCGTTAACGGCTCAGCACGATGGCTACACCTTC. It codes for CACLPSLTAQHDGYTF.

This clonotype was counted a few times. Possible read error: a much larger clone is one base away. The chain is built from TRBV7-9 and TRBJ2-7; 12 bases are shared with TRBD1. This CDR3 comprises 15 residues. With 5 bases clipped from V and 2 bases from J, the junction kept 4 bases outside the gene matches. Germline V gene lookup returns CDR1 SEHNR and CDR2 FQNEAQ (reference sequence). CDR3 nucleotides: TGTGCCAGCAGCCACCGGGACAGGGGGCCCTACGAGCAGTACTTC. Encoded protein: CASSHRDRGPYEQYF.

The table lists this clonotype with a few counts. This sequence joins TRBV6-5 and TRBJ1-2, with a possible D match to TRBD1 (6 bases). The CDR3 extends over 14 amino acids. V was clipped by 2 bases and J by 6 bases, with 13 bases between them. Germline V gene lookup returns CDR1 MNHEY and CDR2 SVGAGI. This CDR3 is CASSYGQGLDGYTF. The CDR3 coding sequence is TGTGCCAGCAGTTACGGGCAGGGGCTCGATGGCTACACCTTC.

The chain links TRBV19 to TRBJ1-2; 10 bases map to TRBD1. Trimming took 5 bases from V and 2 from J; bases not matched to a gene: 5. CDR1 is LNHDA and CDR2 is SQIVND in the germline V gene (reference sequence). The CDR3 runs to 15 residues. CDR3 sequence reads: CASSDRGLLNYGYTF. In DNA form, the CDR3 reads TGTGCCAGTAGTGACAGGGGGCTTCTGAACTATGGCTACACCTTC.

The chain joins TRBV7-9 to TRBJ2-5, with D perhaps TRBD2 (5 bases). CDR3 length equals 15 residues. V shed 1 base and J shed 6 bases, with 15 bases lying between them. The germline V gene has CDR1 SEHNR and CDR2 FQNEAQ (reference sequence). CDR3 amino acids: CASSLDEGVKKTQYF. DNA for the CDR3: TGTGCCAGCAGCTTAGACGAGGGAGTAAAAAAGACCCAGTACTTC.

V is TRBV5-6 and J is TRBJ1-1, with 9 positions matching TRBD1. The CDR3 is 14 amino acids. From germline, CDR1 is SGHDT and CDR2 YYEEEE. With V trimmed by 5 bases and J by 5 bases, 7 bases remained unmatched. CDR3 DNA: TGTGCCAGCAGGGGGGACAGGGAAAGGACTGAAGCTTTCTTT. The encoded protein is CASRGDRERTEAFF.

The V and J genes are TRBV7-2 and TRBJ2-1; D unresolved. Germline V gene lookup returns CDR1 SGHTA and CDR2 FQGNSA. V lost 4 bases and J 12 bases, leaving 10 bases between the germline ends. The CDR3 is 11 residues long. The CDR3 protein is CASSWSPTQFF. The CDR3 DNA follows: TGTGCCAGCAGCTGGAGCCCCACGCAGTTCTTC.

The genes are TRBV7-2 and TRBJ1-6; maybe TRBD1 (5 bases). The CDR3 totals 13 residues. V was pared by 5 bases and J by 10 bases, with 12 bases between. Germline V gene data show CDR1 as SGHTA and CDR2 as FQGNSA. This chain's CDR3 is CASSQERDSPLHF. DNA for the CDR3: TGTGCCAGCAGCCAAGAACGGGACTCACCCCTCCACTTT. Variable domain in full (rest from reference TRBV7-2 and TRBJ1-6): GAGVSQSPSNKVTEKGKDVELRCDPISGHTALYWYRQSLGQGLEFLIYFQGNSAPDKSGLPSDRFSAERTGGSVSTLTIQRTQQEDSAVYLCASSQERDSPLHFGNGTRLTVT.

This clonotype was seen ten or more times. The CDR3 here is CASSPRVLGTEAFF. CDR3 in DNA: TGTGCCAGCAGCCCCAGGGTACTTGGCACTGAAGCTTTCTTT. The chain links TRBV7-2 to TRBJ1-1, with TRBD1 as a possible D gene (5 bases). The CDR3 contains 14 residues. V gave up 5 bases and J gave up 4 bases, with 14 bases separating them. Germline V gene sequence: CDR1 SGHTA, CDR2 FQGNSA.

This clonotype has a count of ten or more. This chain joins TRBV19 and TRBJ2-5; either TRBD1 or TRBD2 may fit D (6 bases each). V gave up 5 bases and J gave up 5 bases, with 21 bases separating them. This CDR3 is 16 amino acids long. CDR1 and CDR2 (germline): LNHDA, SQIVND (reference sequence). CDR3 nucleotide sequence: TGTGCCAGTAGTCCCCCTACGGGGGCTGGGGTGGAGACCCAGTACTTC. Amino acid sequence: CASSPPTGAGVETQYF.

This clonotype was detected once. The conserved phenylalanine or tryptophan is not found at the CDR3 terminus, so this likely reflects a read error. The DNA is omitted, as the CDR3 cannot be located on it reliably, and the CDR3 follows TCRdb's listing. The chain combines TRBV10-2 with TRBJ2-2; the DNA was not compared with TRBD1, the D call given in the table. Inclusive of both ends, the CDR3 amounts to 9 amino acids. Germline V gives CDR1 WSHSY, CDR2 SAAADI. CDR3 region: CASSHGPGT.

This clonotype was detected many times. The chain joins TRBV10-1 to TRBJ1-1; D gene unclear. V was trimmed by 7 bases and J by 2 bases, leaving 11 bases between them. This CDR3 has 13 residues. CDR1 is WNHNN and CDR2 is SYGVQD in the germline V gene (reference sequence). The CDR3 coding sequence is TGCGCCAGCACCCCAGGAGTTAACACTGAAGCTTTCTTT. Encoded protein: CASTPGVNTEAFF.

This clonotype was observed many times. The chain links TRBV29-1 to TRBJ1-5; D possibly corresponds to TRBD1 (5 bases). Trimming stripped 6 bases from V and 0 bases from J, with 12 bases between. Germline V gene data show CDR1 as SQVTM and CDR2 as ANQGSEA. The length of the CDR3 is 14 residues. This chain's CDR3 is CSVAGGNSNQPQHF. The CDR3 DNA follows: TGCAGCGTGGCGGGGGGAAATAGCAATCAGCCCCAGCATTTT.

With respect to this clonotype: A read error may explain this, as a much larger clone is one base away. The chain carries TRBV25-1 and TRBJ1-1, with 7 bases fitting TRBD1. Germline V gene lookup returns CDR1 MGHDK and CDR2 SYGVNS. CDR3 size: 13 residues. The CDR3 loop reads CTSKRQGNTEAFF. The CDR3 nucleotides read TGTACCAGCAAGAGACAGGGGAACACTGAAGCTTTCTTT.

This clonotype occurred a few times. This sequence joins TRBV15 and TRBJ1-2; TRBD1 agrees at 7 bases. The CDR3 is 14 residues long. After removal of 3 bases from V and 2 bases from J, the junction contained 3 bases not matched to a gene. The germline V gene encodes CDR1 LNHNV and CDR2 YYDKDF (reference sequence). CDR3: CATSSKGQNYGYTF. In DNA, the CDR3 is TGTGCCACCAGCAGTAAGGGACAGAACTATGGCTACACCTTC.

The chain has TRBV7-9 and TRBJ1-1, with D unresolved. The CDR3 runs 15 residues. From germline, CDR1 is SEHNR and CDR2 FQNEAQ (reference sequence). V gave up 5 bases and J gave up 0 bases, with 13 bases separating them. The CDR3 nucleotides read TGTGCCAGCAGCAGCCGGGCCAACATGAACACTGAAGCTTTCTTT. It translates to CASSSRANMNTEAFF.

The table lists this clonotype with many counts. The chain has TRBV7-9 and TRBJ1-1; 9 bases match TRBD1. From germline, CDR1 is SEHNR and CDR2 FQNEAQ (reference sequence). The length of the CDR3 is 17 residues. V trimming: 1 base; J trimming: 1 base; junction bases outside the gene matches: 7. The CDR3 DNA reads TGTGCCAGCAGCTTAGGGTTCGGGGACAGGGAGAACACTGAAGCTTTCTTT. Amino acids: CASSLGFGDRENTEAFF.

This clonotype was picked up many times. For the CDR3, the DNA is TGTGCCAGCAGTCCTAGGAGGAGGGGGTCGGAGACCCAGTACTTC. The encoded protein is CASSPRRRGSETQYF. The V and J genes are TRBV25-1 and TRBJ2-5, with D possibly being TRBD1 or TRBD2 (6 bases each). Germline loops: CDR1 MGHDK, CDR2 SYGVNS. The CDR3 is made up of 15 amino acids. V dropped 5 bases and J dropped 5 bases, with 18 bases sitting between them. The variable domain in full, with the rest retrieved from reference TRBV25-1 and TRBJ2-5, is EADIYQTPRYLVIGTGKKITLECSQTMGHDKMYWYQQDPGMELHLIHYSYGVNSTEKGDLSSESTVSRIRTEHFPLTLESARPSHTSQYLCASSPRRRGSETQYFGPGTRLLVL.

This chain uses TRBV15 with TRBJ2-7; 8 bases agree with TRBD1. Germline V lookup: CDR1 LNHNV, CDR2 YYDKDF (reference sequence). The CDR3 length is 17 residues. The V segment lost 0 bases and the J segment 1 base; nucleotides outside the gene matches: 8. The CDR3 loop is CATSREIGQGPSYEQYF. CDR3 bases: TGTGCCACCAGCAGAGAGATCGGACAGGGCCCATCCTACGAGCAGTACTTC.

The V gene is TRBV19, the J gene TRBJ1-1; D perhaps matches TRBD1 (5 bases). CDR3 length: 12 residues. The germline gives CDR1 LNHDA, CDR2 SQIVND (reference sequence). Trimming stripped 11 bases from V and 9 bases from J, with 19 bases between. Here the CDR3 reads CAWASGTEKAFF. DNA of the CDR3: TGTGCCTGGGCATCCGGGACGGAGAAAGCTTTCTTT.

This clonotype has a handful of counts. The chain combines TRBV6-6 with TRBJ2-7; 7 nucleotides align to TRBD1. The V gene's germline CDR1 is MNHNY and CDR2 SVGAGI (reference sequence). The CDR3 has 15 residues. V gave up 4 bases and J gave up 1 base; unmatched junction bases: 7. CDR3 protein: CASSFPGQSSYEQYF. DNA for the CDR3: TGTGCCAGCAGTTTTCCGGGACAGTCTTCCTACGAGCAGTACTTC.

V usage is TRBV28 and J usage is TRBJ1-1; 7 nucleotides line up with TRBD1. Per germline, CDR1 MDHEN and CDR2 SYDVKM. This CDR3 contains 13 residues. Germline trimming cut 8 bases from V and 1 base from J; bases unmatched to any gene: 4. This CDR3 is CASLWTGNTEAFF. CDR3 DNA: TGTGCCAGCCTATGGACAGGGAACACTGAAGCTTTCTTT.

For this clonotype: The junction differs from germline at one of its ends, possibly a read error. The chain recombines TRBV25-1 with TRBJ1-5; a possible D gene is TRBD1 (5 bases). The CDR3 has 15 residues. Looked up from germline, CDR1 is MGHDK and CDR2 is SYGVNS. The chain's CDR3 is CASSPRQGGDQPQHF. The CDR3 nucleotides are TGCGCCAGCAGCCCCCGGCAGGGCGGGGATCAGCCCCAGCATTTT.

At least ten counts were recorded for this clonotype. The rearrangement links TRBV5-8 to TRBJ2-5; a possible D gene is TRBD2 (5 bases). This CDR3 has 16 amino acids. V was pared by 0 bases and J by 5 bases, with 17 bases between. The germline gives CDR1 SGHTS, CDR2 YDEGEE. CDR3 sequence (DNA): TGTGCCAGCAGCTTGGCCGGAGGAGCTCTCGACGAGACCCAGTACTTC. This codes for CASSLAGGALDETQYF. Variable domain in full (rest from reference TRBV5-8 and TRBJ2-5): EAGVTQSPTHLIKTRGQQATLRCSPISGHTSVYWYQQALGLGLQFLLWYDEGEERNRGNFPPRFSGRQFPNYSSELNVNALELEDSALYLCASSLAGGALDETQYFGPGTRLLVL.

This clonotype was seen ten or more times. This chain uses TRBV7-8 with TRBJ1-4; no reliable D call. The CDR3 runs to 13 residues. Trimming removed 0 bases at V and 8 bases at J, with 7 bases between. Germline lookup yields CDR1 SGHVS and CDR2 FQNEAQ. The CDR3 DNA sequence: TGTGCCAGCAGCTTAGCTGGAGTCGAAAAACTGTTTTTT. It yields the protein CASSLAGVEKLFF.

This chain joins TRBV6-5 and TRBJ1-5, with a possible D match to TRBD1 (5 bases). Trimming cost V 10 bases and J 1 base, with 17 bases left between them. The germline gives CDR1 MNHEY, CDR2 SVGAGI. This CDR3 is 15 amino acids long. The DNA for the CDR3 is TGTGCCACCCAGATTCGGGACCCGAGCAATCAGCCCCAGCATTTT. Protein sequence: CATQIRDPSNQPQHF.